The 20 T cell receptor beta chains given below trace back to one sample, sequenced in a study of Ad26.COV2.S vaccination and SARS-CoV-2 variants. Treatment reported: 19 received Ad26.COV2.S at low or high dose, single or two shots; a few received placebo; per-sample allocation not given. Sampling was done on day 63 after the first vaccine or placebo injection. Profiled with immunoSEQ multiplex PCR; TCRdb holds only in-frame clones, not every one. The sample carries about 350,000 clones, roughly 90% recorded once. The sample in question was peripheral blood, obtained in a trial of Ad26.COV2.S vaccine versus placebo. These receptors were taken from a person between 18 and 65 years old who received the Ad26.COV2.S COVID-19 vaccine or a placebo.

This clone appeared a few times. This rearrangement joins TRBV7-2 to TRBJ2-2, with D perhaps matching TRBD1 (5 bases). The CDR3 consists of 15 residues. Trimming pared 3 bases from V and 4 bases from J, leaving 12 bases between. Germline V gene data show CDR1 as SGHTA and CDR2 as FQGNSA. The CDR3, as DNA: TGTGCCAGCAGCTTGGTAGGGGTTGGCACCGGGGAGCTGTTTTTT. Translation: CASSLVGVGTGELFF. The full variable domain, with the rest looked up from reference TRBV7-2 and TRBJ2-2, is GAGVSQSPSNKVTEKGKDVELRCDPISGHTALYWYRQSLGQGLEFLIYFQGNSAPDKSGLPSDRFSAERTGGSVSTLTIQRTQQEDSAVYLCASSLVGVGTGELFFGEGSRLTVL.

The chain links TRBV10-3 to TRBJ2-7; 11 bases line up with TRBD1. V was clipped by 2 bases and J by 3 bases; unmatched bases: 3. CDR1 and CDR2 (germline): ENHRY, SYGVKD. The length of the CDR3 is 15 residues. In DNA, the CDR3 is TGTGCCATCAGTGAGCCCGGGACAGGGGGCTACGAGCAGTACTTC. Protein product: CAISEPGTGGYEQYF.

The CDR3 spells CASRKGMNTEAFF. In DNA form, the CDR3 reads TGTGCCAGCCGTAAGGGGATGAACACTGAAGCTTTCTTT. This rearrangement joins TRBV5-6 to TRBJ1-1; D is possibly TRBD1 (5 bases). The CDR3 is 13 residues long. The germline V gene has CDR1 SGHDT and CDR2 YYEEEE. Deletions cut 7 bases from V and 0 bases from J, with 10 bases between.

The chain combines TRBV15 with TRBJ2-1; the D gene could be TRBD1 or TRBD2 (6 bases each). V lost 1 base to trimming and J lost 10 bases, with 8 bases between them. Germline V gene lookup returns CDR1 LNHNV and CDR2 YYDKDF (reference sequence). The CDR3 is made up of 12 amino acids. Written as DNA, the CDR3 is TGTGCCACCAGCAGAGTAGGGGGGGAGCAGTTCTTC. Translated: CATSRVGGEQFF.

This chain links TRBV28 with TRBJ1-2; D might be TRBD1 (5 bases). Trimming took off 10 bases at V and 2 bases at J, with 17 bases between the two ends. Looked up from germline, CDR1 is MDHEN and CDR2 is SYDVKM. The CDR3 runs to 14 residues. CDR3 sequence (DNA): TGTGCCACCGCAACAGACAGACGAAACTATGGCTACACCTTC. It specifies CATATDRRNYGYTF.

The chain recombines TRBV24-1 with TRBJ2-3; 12 bases align to TRBD2. The CDR3 loop spans 15 amino acids. With 9 bases clipped from V and 5 bases from J, the junction kept 8 bases outside the gene matches. CDR1 is KGHDR, CDR2 SFDVKD, per germline. DNA for the CDR3: TGTGCCACCTCTCTAGCGGGGGGGGGTATAGATACGCAGTATTTT. Translated, it gives CATSLAGGGIDTQYF.

CDR3 in DNA: TGTGCCAGCACCAAAACAGGGGTGAACACTGAAGCTTTCTTT. It is translated as CASTKTGVNTEAFF. The V gene is TRBV6-5, the J gene TRBJ1-1, with TRBD1 matching 7 bases. Trimming at V came to 7 bases and at J to 0 bases, leaving 5 bases not matched to a gene. The CDR3 has 14 residues. Per germline, CDR1 MNHEY and CDR2 SVGAGI.

This clone came up once. The CDR3 loop is CATSYRRRLAYESSYNEQFF. CDR3 in DNA: TGTGCCACCAGCTACCGAAGAAGACTAGCGTACGAGAGCTCCTACAATGAGCAGTTCTTC. V gene TRBV15 combines with J gene TRBJ2-1, with 8 bases that match TRBD2. The CDR3 has 20 amino acids. Germline lookup yields CDR1 LNHNV and CDR2 YYDKDF (reference sequence). The trim removed 5 bases at V and 0 bases at J, leaving 18 bases unmatched.

This chain joins TRBV10-2 and TRBJ2-7; D unclear. The CDR3 loop spans 11 amino acids. The ends were cut back, 3 bases at V and 5 bases at J, with 5 bases in the middle. Germline V gene data show CDR1 as WSHSY and CDR2 as SAAADI. The CDR3 DNA sequence: TGCGCCAGCAGTGACCGGGACGAGCAGTACTTC. It codes for CASSDRDEQYF.

V usage is TRBV7-2 and J usage is TRBJ1-2, with 8 bases matching TRBD1. The CDR3 totals 14 residues. The V gene end was trimmed by 5 bases and the J gene end by 4 bases; junction bases not matched to a gene: 6. CDR1 and CDR2 from the germline V gene are SGHTA and FQGNSA. The CDR3 nucleotides read TGTGCCAGCAGCGCCAGGGGGCTCGGCTATGGCTACACCTTC. This encodes CASSARGLGYGYTF.

This clone was seen only once. The genes are TRBV19 and TRBJ2-1, with 7 bases lining up with TRBD1. Germline trimming cut 2 bases from V and 2 bases from J; bases unmatched to any gene: 3. The CDR3 loop spans 15 amino acids. Germline CDR1 reads LNHDA; CDR2 reads SQIVND (reference sequence). The CDR3 here is CASSIYRGTYNEQFF. The CDR3 DNA reads TGTGCCAGTAGTATATACAGGGGAACCTACAATGAGCAGTTCTTC.

The J gene is TRBJ1-2, the V gene TRBV19; 9 bases match TRBD1. Germline V gene sequence: CDR1 LNHDA, CDR2 SQIVND (reference sequence). The CDR3 is 14 amino acids. Trimming removed 5 bases from V and 3 bases from J; junction bases left unmatched: 4. The CDR3 coding sequence is TGTGCCAGTAGTTTACAGGGGGCGTACTATGGCTACACCTTC. Translated, it gives CASSLQGAYYGYTF.

J is TRBJ2-7 and V is TRBV28, with a weak D call TRBD2 (5 bases). Between the trimmed V and J ends, which lost 8 bases and 2 bases, there was a span of 16 bases. The CDR3 has 14 residues. Germline CDR1 and CDR2: MDHEN and SYDVKM. The CDR3 coding sequence is TGTGCCAGCCGCCCAGCACTAGGGACCTACGAGCAGTACTTC. It codes for CASRPALGTYEQYF.

The gene calls are TRBV2 and TRBJ1-5, with a tentative D call TRBD1 (5 bases). The CDR3 has 14 amino acids. The germline V gene encodes CDR1 SNHLY and CDR2 FYNNEI. Trimming took off 6 bases at V and 5 bases at J, with 14 bases between the two ends. CDR3 DNA sequence: TGTGCCAGCAGGGGGCAGATTGGCGATCAGCCCCAGCATTTT. Translation gives CASRGQIGDQPQHF.

V is TRBV12-3 or TRBV12-4 and J is TRBJ2-7; D call uncertain. The CDR3 is made up of 12 amino acids. V was shortened by 2 bases and J by 3 bases, with 5 bases between the two germline ends. The CDR3 spells CASSLNRYEQYF. The CDR3, as DNA: TGTGCCAGCAGTTTAAACCGCTACGAGCAGTACTTC.

This clone appeared a single time. The chain uses TRBV16 and TRBJ1-1; D is undetermined. V was pared by 0 bases and J by 7 bases, with 3 bases between. The CDR3 loop spans 11 amino acids. CDR1 and CDR2 (germline): KGHSY, FQNENV. CDR3 sequence (DNA): TGTGCCAGCAGCCAATCGGTTGAAGCTTTCTTT. Residues: CASSQSVEAFF.

This clone was picked up one time. The chain recombines TRBV3-1 (or the pseudogene TRBV3-2) with TRBJ2-2; TRBD2 matches 7 bases. The germline V gene has CDR1 LGHDT and CDR2 YNNKEL (reference sequence). CDR3 length equals 17 residues. V trimming: 0 bases; J trimming: 3 bases; junction bases outside the gene matches: 7. The CDR3, as DNA: TGTGCCAGCAGCCAAGATCTTTTGGGGGGGGACACCGGGGAGCTGTTTTTT. This codes for CASSQDLLGGDTGELFF.

V is TRBV4-1 and J is TRBJ1-4, with a possible D match to TRBD1 (6 bases). CDR3 size: 15 residues. Germline V gives CDR1 MGHRA, CDR2 YSYEKL. The ends were cut back, 1 base at V and 8 bases at J, with 14 bases in the middle. The DNA for the CDR3 is TGCGCCAGCAGCCAAGGTTCAGGGGTAGGGGAAAAACTGTTTTTT. Translated: CASSQGSGVGEKLFF.

This chain links TRBV7-8 with TRBJ1-1, with D unresolved. The CDR3 loop spans 14 amino acids. Deletions cut 4 bases from V and 1 base from J, with 10 bases between. Germline CDR1 SGHVS, CDR2 FQNEAQ. CDR3 amino acids: CASSSSTGNTEAFF. CDR3 bases: TGTGCCAGCAGCTCCTCGACCGGGAACACTGAAGCTTTCTTT.

This clone was found a few times. The chain carries TRBV5-1 and TRBJ2-7, with D perhaps TRBD2 (5 bases). The CDR3 totals 13 residues. Germline V gene lookup returns CDR1 SGHRS and CDR2 YFSETQ. V lost 2 bases to trimming and J lost 3 bases, with 9 bases between them. The chain's CDR3 is CASSLTGDYEQYF. The DNA of the CDR3 is TGCGCCAGCAGCTTAACCGGGGACTACGAGCAGTACTTC.